This entry lists 28 T cell receptor beta chains sequenced from one sample in a study of blood T cell repertoires in COVID-19. Assay: immunoSEQ multiplex PCR; the TCRdb copy retains only in-frame clones and omits some. The sample holds roughly 200,000 clones; more than 80% are singletons and the top ten take roughly 7.8%. Sequencing was carried out using peripheral blood. These receptor sequences come from a woman over 75 with COVID-19, enrolled during active disease.

The J gene is TRBJ2-5, the V gene TRBV5-1; D might be TRBD2 (6 bases). Germline V lookup: CDR1 SGHRS, CDR2 YFSETQ. V shed 0 bases and J shed 5 bases, with 14 bases lying between them. This CDR3 comprises 15 residues. CDR3 bases: TGCGCCAGCAGCTTGGCGGTTCAGGAGGGGGAGACCCAGTACTTC. Translation gives CASSLAVQEGETQYF.

This clone was seen only once. This chain connects TRBV4-1 to TRBJ1-5; 10 bases are shared with TRBD1. CDR3 size: 17 residues. Germline V gene sequence: CDR1 MGHRA, CDR2 YSYEKL. V lost 0 bases and J lost 6; bases outside the gene matches: 8. In DNA form, the CDR3 reads TGCGCCAGCAGCCAAGACCAGGGACAGGGGACCCCTCAGCCCCAGCATTTT. The encoded protein is CASSQDQGQGTPQPQHF.

This rearrangement joins TRBV12-3 or TRBV12-4 to TRBJ1-4; 9 bases are a match to TRBD1. Losses at the gene ends were 3 bases for V and 8 bases for J; bases not matched to a gene: 1. CDR3 length equals 13 residues. The chain's CDR3 is CASSFGTGEKLFF. The CDR3 nucleotides read TGTGCCAGCAGTTTCGGGACAGGGGAAAAACTGTTTTTT.

The chain is built from TRBV5-1 and TRBJ2-7; D perhaps matches TRBD1 (5 bases). Germline lookup yields CDR1 SGHRS and CDR2 YFSETQ. V was clipped by 0 bases and J by 6 bases, with 10 bases between them. The CDR3 runs 13 residues. CDR3 nucleotides: TGCGCCAGCAGCTTGGTAGGGGAAACCGAGCAGTACTTC. This codes for CASSLVGETEQYF.

This clone appeared once. This rearrangement joins TRBV9 to TRBJ1-1; 9 bases align to TRBD1. This CDR3 is 14 amino acids long. Germline CDR1 is SGDLS and CDR2 is YYNGEE. V trimming: 5 bases; J trimming: 5 bases; junction bases outside the gene matches: 7. In DNA form, the CDR3 reads TGTGCCAGCAGTAGGGGGACAGGGATTACTGAAGCTTTCTTT. It encodes CASSRGTGITEAFF.

V is TRBV9 and J is TRBJ2-4, with no clear D. V lost 7 bases, J lost 6 bases, and 5 bases lay in between. The CDR3 contains 10 residues. Germline values: CDR1 SGDLS, CDR2 YYNGEE. The CDR3 DNA sequence: TGTGCCAGCGGCTCAAACATTCAGTACTTC. Translation: CASGSNIQYF.

CDR3 DNA: TGTGCCAGCAGGATGGACAGGGCAGAGACCCAGTACTTC. Its protein product is CASRMDRAETQYF. This chain connects TRBV12-3 or TRBV12-4 to TRBJ2-5, with TRBD1 matching over 8 bases. The length of the CDR3 is 13 residues. The J segment lost 4 bases and the V segment lost 6 bases, leaving 4 bases of the junction unmatched.

The V gene is TRBV5-5, the J gene TRBJ2-1; the D is unclear. Trimming took off 4 bases at V and 0 bases at J, with 11 bases between the two ends. Germline V gene data show CDR1 as SGHKS and CDR2 as YYEKEE (reference sequence). The CDR3 is 15 residues long. This CDR3 is CASSQTIASYNEQFF. In DNA, the CDR3 is TGTGCCAGCAGCCAAACTATTGCCTCCTACAATGAGCAGTTCTTC.

J is TRBJ2-5 and V is TRBV18; 10 nucleotides line up with TRBD1. The CDR3 has 18 amino acids. The germline V gene encodes CDR1 KGHSH and CDR2 LQKENI. V lost 3 bases and J lost 4; bases outside the gene matches: 14. The CDR3 here is CASSPTGTGVPHSETQYF. DNA for the CDR3: TGTGCCAGCTCACCTACCGGGACAGGGGTCCCCCATTCAGAGACCCAGTACTTC. Supplemented by reference TRBV18 and TRBJ2-5, the full variable domain reads NAGVMQNPRHLVRRRGQEARLRCSPMKGHSHVYWYRQLPEEGLKFMVYLQKENIIDESGMPKERFSAEFPKEGPSILRIQQVVRGDSAAYFCASSPTGTGVPHSETQYFGPGTRLLVL.

This chain connects TRBV18 to TRBJ2-1; D unresolved. The CDR3 is made up of 15 amino acids. V was shortened by 1 base and J by 0 bases, with 7 bases between the two germline ends. From germline, CDR1 is KGHSH and CDR2 LQKENI. CDR3 in amino acids: CASSPQPISYNEQFF. As DNA, the CDR3 is TGTGCCAGCTCACCACAGCCTATCTCCTACAATGAGCAGTTCTTC.

In its sample, this clone was seen once. The chain recombines TRBV10-1 with TRBJ1-5, with D maybe TRBD1 (5 bases). The CDR3 has 18 residues. Germline V gene data show CDR1 as WNHNN and CDR2 as SYGVQD (reference sequence). Trimming took 3 bases from V and 3 from J, leaving 21 bases between them. CDR3 bases: TGCGCCAGCAGTGAAACCGACGGGGGGAAGACCTACAATCAGCCCCAGCATTTT. Amino acid sequence: CASSETDGGKTYNQPQHF.

The rearrangement joins TRBV20-1 to TRBJ1-2; 7 bases are a match to TRBD1. Germline assignment: CDR1 DFQATT and CDR2 SNEGSKA (reference sequence). This CDR3 has 11 amino acids. CDR3 in DNA: TGCAGCCCCACAGGGGCTGGTGGCTACACCTTC. Amino acid sequence: CSPTGAGGYTF.

The CDR3 reads CASSLAVAGGPENEQFF. CDR3 coding DNA: TGTGCCAGCAGCTTAGCAGTAGCGGGGGGGCCGGAGAATGAGCAGTTCTTC. The rearrangement joins TRBV7-9 to TRBJ2-1, with 11 bases matching TRBD2. This CDR3 has 17 residues. The V and J ends lost 0 bases and 7 bases, in that order; junction bases with no gene match: 8. The germline gives CDR1 SEHNR, CDR2 FQNEAQ (reference sequence).

The rearrangement links TRBV9 to TRBJ2-1; D might be TRBD2 (5 bases). Germline V gene lookup returns CDR1 SGDLS and CDR2 YYNGEE. CDR3 length equals 16 residues. Between the trimmed V and J ends, which lost 4 bases and 1 base, there was a span of 15 bases. Here the CDR3 reads CASSPLVGGSYNEQFF. Here the CDR3 DNA reads TGTGCCAGCAGCCCACTGGTTGGCGGGTCCTACAATGAGCAGTTCTTC.

This chain joins TRBV11-3 and TRBJ2-3; 8 bases line up with TRBD2. The CDR3 runs to 14 residues. Germline V CDR1 and CDR2: SGHNT, YENEEA. J gave up 4 bases and V 6 bases, and 6 bases lay outside the gene matches. The CDR3 is CASSSAGVPDTQYF. CDR3 bases: TGTGCCAGCAGTTCAGCGGGAGTGCCAGATACGCAGTATTTT.

The rearrangement joins TRBV7-2 to TRBJ2-2; 8 nucleotides match TRBD2. Trimming cost V 3 bases and J 0 bases; bases outside gene matches: 3. Per the germline V gene, CDR1 is SGHTA and CDR2 is FQGNSA. The CDR3 spans 16 residues. CDR3 sequence reads: CASSFTGGPNTGELFF. The CDR3 coding sequence is TGTGCCAGCAGCTTCACGGGAGGGCCGAACACCGGGGAGCTGTTTTTT.

The DNA for the CDR3 is TGTGCCAGCAGCTGGGGGACAGAGAGGCTTTCGCAGTACTTC. As protein: CASSWGTERLSQYF. V is TRBV7-2 and J is TRBJ2-5; 7 nucleotides agree with TRBD1. The CDR3 is made up of 14 amino acids. V gave up 4 bases and J gave up 11 bases; unmatched junction bases: 13. Germline V gene data show CDR1 as SGHTA and CDR2 as FQGNSA.

J is TRBJ2-3 and V is TRBV9, with a tentative D call TRBD2 (6 bases). V was cut by 3 bases and J by 1 base, with 15 bases left in between. In germline, CDR1 is SGDLS, CDR2 YYNGEE. The CDR3 totals 16 residues. Written as DNA, the CDR3 is TGTGCCAGCAGCGCCCGGGGGAGCGGAGGCACAGATACGCAGTATTTT. Its translation is CASSARGSGGTDTQYF.

This chain connects TRBV5-8 to TRBJ2-2, with TRBD1 matching over 7 bases. The J segment lost 6 bases and the V segment lost 5 bases, leaving 4 bases of the junction unmatched. Germline CDR1 reads SGHTS; CDR2 reads YDEGEE. This CDR3 has 13 residues. In DNA form, the CDR3 reads TGTGCCAGCAGTCGACAGGGCCCCGGGGAGCTGTTTTTT. The encoded protein is CASSRQGPGELFF.

The J gene is TRBJ2-7, the V gene TRBV28; 9 bases fit TRBD1. The length of the CDR3 is 12 residues. Germline trimming cut 6 bases from V and 6 bases from J; bases unmatched to any gene: 3. Germline V gene data show CDR1 as MDHEN and CDR2 as SYDVKM. CDR3 nucleotides: TGTGCCAGCAGGGGACAGGGTGGCGAGCAGTACTTC. It specifies CASRGQGGEQYF.

This clone was detected a few times. The chain joins TRBV7-9 to TRBJ2-7; TRBD2 agrees at 10 bases. The V gene's germline CDR1 is SEHNR and CDR2 FQNEAQ (reference sequence). The ends lost 4 bases at V and 5 bases at J; junction bases unmatched: 8. This CDR3 spans 15 amino acids. The CDR3 region has the DNA TGTGCCAGCAGCTCACCTTCCGGGACTAGCGACGAGCAGTACTTC. This sequence encodes CASSSPSGTSDEQYF. The variable domain in full, completed from reference TRBV7-9 and TRBJ2-7, reads DTGVSQNPRHKITKRGQNVTFRCDPISEHNRLYWYRQTLGQGPEFLTYFQNEAQLEKSRLLSDRFSAERPKGSFSTLEIQRTEQGDSAMYLCASSSPSGTSDEQYFGPGTRLTVT.

This clone has a single count. The chain links TRBV6-5 to TRBJ2-2; 10 bases fit TRBD1. V lost 6 bases and J lost 6; bases outside the gene matches: 7. Germline V lookup: CDR1 MNHEY, CDR2 SVGAGI. The CDR3 covers 15 residues. CDR3 DNA sequence: TGTGCCAGCAGAGCCACAGGGACAGGGGCCGGGGAGCTGTTTTTT. The encoded protein is CASRATGTGAGELFF.

This chain uses TRBV19 with TRBJ2-7, with 9 bases that match TRBD2. Germline V gene lookup returns CDR1 LNHDA and CDR2 SQIVND (reference sequence). The CDR3 spans 15 residues. The V and J ends lost 7 bases and 5 bases, in that order; junction bases with no gene match: 12. The CDR3 DNA is TGTGCCAGTAAAGCGGGGACTAGCAGGGTCCACGAGCAGTACTTC. Encoded protein: CASKAGTSRVHEQYF.

The V call is TRBV11-2, the J call TRBJ2-1; unclear D gene. V gave up 5 bases and J gave up 4 bases, with 12 bases separating them. In germline, CDR1 is SGHAT, CDR2 FQNNGV. This CDR3 has 14 amino acids. CDR3 DNA: TGTGCCAGCAGCCTAAACGGTGTTTACAATGAGCAGTTCTTC. Translation gives CASSLNGVYNEQFF.

CDR3 loop: CASSPLSGSNQPQHF. The CDR3 DNA is TGTGCCAGCTCACCACTATCCGGGAGCAATCAGCCCCAGCATTTT. The V and J genes are TRBV18 and TRBJ1-5; D is unresolved. With 1 base removed from V and 1 base from J, the gap between germline ends came to 8 bases. There are 15 residues in the CDR3. CDR1 is KGHSH and CDR2 is LQKENI in the germline V gene.

The rearrangement joins TRBV5-1 to TRBJ1-1; 9 nucleotides agree with TRBD1. The CDR3 sequence is 12 residues long. Trimming removed 4 bases from V and 11 bases from J; junction bases left unmatched: 6. Germline-derived CDR1 and CDR2 are SGHRS and YFSETQ. The CDR3 loop is CASSIGTGIAFF. The DNA of the CDR3 is TGCGCCAGCAGCATAGGGACAGGGATCGCTTTCTTT.

The chain carries TRBV6-5 and TRBJ1-1; possible D gene TRBD1, 6 bases. V lost 8 bases and J lost 0, with 13 bases in between. Germline values: CDR1 MNHEY, CDR2 SVGAGI. The CDR3 loop spans 14 amino acids. For the CDR3, the DNA is TGTGCCAGCGTAGGCAGGGGCATGAACACTGAAGCTTTCTTT. Translated: CASVGRGMNTEAFF.

J is TRBJ2-3 and V is TRBV27; tentatively, D is TRBD2 (6 bases). CDR3 length: 18 residues. V lost 0 bases and J 0 bases, leaving 16 bases between the germline ends. Per germline, CDR1 MNHEY and CDR2 SMNVEV (reference sequence). The CDR3: CASSLSSPRDSSTDTQYF. CDR3 coding DNA: TGTGCCAGCAGTTTATCGTCCCCTCGGGACTCGAGCACAGATACGCAGTATTTT.